A selection of T cell receptor beta chains follows, all from one sample in a study of blood T cell repertoires in COVID-19. The table came from immunoSEQ multiplex PCR; TCRdb's copy has only in-frame clones and leaves some out. The profile shows some 190,000 clones, more than 75% of them singletons. Sequencing was done on a sample of PBMCs or T cells enriched from blood (not recorded which). The receptors were sampled from a man between 60 and 70 years old who had been exposed to COVID-19. Both conserved end residues are part of each CDR3. D genes are given only for firm matches. Clone size, where shown, is once, few, many, or a class for clones that have expanded.

>-|-|TRBV13|TRBJ2-1
CASSDIGQSRGEQFF
TGTGCCAGCAGCGACATAGGACAGTCTAGGGGTGAGCAGTTCTTC
>-|-|TRBV7-2|TRBJ2-5
CASSLREETQYF
TGTGCCAGCAGCTTACGTGAAGAGACCCAGTACTTC
>-|-|TRBV11-3|TRBJ2-7
CASSSRLLSDYEQYF
TGTGCCAGCAGCTCAAGACTCCTGAGCGACTACGAGCAGTACTTC
>TRBD2|-|TRBV30|TRBJ2-7
CAWRGLAGEQYF
TGTGCCTGGCGGGGACTAGCGGGAGAGCAGTACTTC
>TRBD2|-|TRBV7-2|TRBJ2-7
CASSRSSGLLGEQYF
TGTGCCAGCAGCAGATCTAGCGGGCTCTTAGGAGAGCAGTACTTC
>-|-|TRBV10-3|TRBJ2-5
CAISESRGQETQYF
TGTGCCATCAGTGAGTCGCGGGGCCAAGAGACCCAGTACTTC
>TRBD1|-|TRBV5-1|TRBJ2-3
CASSPTGTDTQYF
TGCGCCAGCAGCCCGACAGGGACAGATACGCAGTATTTT
>TRBD2|-|TRBV11-2|TRBJ2-7
CASRAPGTSGTYEQYF
TGTGCCAGCAGAGCCCCCGGGACTAGCGGTACCTACGAGCAGTACTTC
>TRBD1|-|TRBV6-5|TRBJ2-7
CASRREDRGVYEQYF
TGTGCCAGCAGGAGGGAGGACAGGGGGGTCTACGAGCAGTACTTC
>TRBD1|-|TRBV4-2|TRBJ1-2
CASSHTPGQGVSYGYTF
TGTGCCAGCAGCCATACGCCGGGACAGGGAGTGAGCTATGGCTACACCTTC
>TRBD2|-|TRBV5-1|TRBJ2-1
CASSVQPPGLAASYEQFF
TGCGCCAGCAGCGTTCAACCTCCGGGACTAGCGGCCTCTTATGAGCAGTTCTTC
>TRBD1|-|TRBV6-5|TRBJ2-2
CASSYSGQGAGELFF
TGTGCCAGCAGTTATTCGGGACAGGGGGCCGGGGAGCTGTTTTTT
>TRBD1|-|TRBV27|TRBJ1-3
CASSRTGGHTIYF
TGTGCCAGCAGTCGGACAGGGGGCCACACCATATATTTT
>-|-|TRBV28|TRBJ2-5
CASSLDRDQETQYF
TGTGCCAGCAGCCTCGACCGGGACCAAGAGACCCAGTACTTC
>TRBD1|-|TRBV19|TRBJ2-2
CASSLIPGQTELFF
TGTGCCAGTAGTCTCATACCGGGACAGACTGAGCTGTTTTTT
>-|-|TRBV11-3|TRBJ2-2
CASSLDVQGHGPGELFF
TGTGCCAGCAGCTTAGATGTGCAGGGTCATGGACCCGGGGAGCTGTTTTTT
>TRBD2|-|TRBV6-1|TRBJ2-1
CASSETSGSYNEQFF
TGTGCCAGCAGTGAAACTAGCGGGAGTTACAATGAGCAGTTCTTC
>-|-|TRBV11-2|TRBJ1-4
CASSLAGNEKLFF
TGTGCCAGCAGCTTGGCAGGGAATGAAAAACTGTTTTTT
>TRBD2|-|TRBV5-1|TRBJ2-5
CASSSEMGLPKETQYF
TGCGCCAGCAGCTCGGAAATGGGACTACCCAAAGAGACCCAGTACTTC
>-|few|TRBV11-2|TRBJ2-7
CASSLVAGMEQYF
TGTGCCAGCAGCTTAGTCGCAGGGATGGAGCAGTACTTC
>-|-|TRBV27|TRBJ1-1
CASSPWGGNTEAFF
TGTGCCAGCTCCCCGTGGGGGGGGAACACTGAAGCTTTCTTT
>TRBD1|once|TRBV6-5|TRBJ2-1
CASSYEGTGARNEQFF
TGTGCCAGCAGTTACGAAGGGACAGGGGCTAGGAATGAGCAGTTCTTC
>TRBD2|-|TRBV7-2|TRBJ2-5
CASSSQIRTSGRSETQYF
TGTGCCAGCAGCTCCCAAATTCGGACTAGCGGGAGGTCAGAGACCCAGTACTTC
>-|-|TRBV11-3|TRBJ2-5
CASSLLNRITQETQYF
TGTGCCAGCAGCTTGCTGAACCGAATCACTCAAGAGACCCAGTACTTC
>TRBD1|-|TRBV11-1|TRBJ1-1
CASSLSGTGVNTEAFF
TGTGCCAGCAGCTTATCCGGGACAGGGGTGAACACTGAAGCTTTCTTT